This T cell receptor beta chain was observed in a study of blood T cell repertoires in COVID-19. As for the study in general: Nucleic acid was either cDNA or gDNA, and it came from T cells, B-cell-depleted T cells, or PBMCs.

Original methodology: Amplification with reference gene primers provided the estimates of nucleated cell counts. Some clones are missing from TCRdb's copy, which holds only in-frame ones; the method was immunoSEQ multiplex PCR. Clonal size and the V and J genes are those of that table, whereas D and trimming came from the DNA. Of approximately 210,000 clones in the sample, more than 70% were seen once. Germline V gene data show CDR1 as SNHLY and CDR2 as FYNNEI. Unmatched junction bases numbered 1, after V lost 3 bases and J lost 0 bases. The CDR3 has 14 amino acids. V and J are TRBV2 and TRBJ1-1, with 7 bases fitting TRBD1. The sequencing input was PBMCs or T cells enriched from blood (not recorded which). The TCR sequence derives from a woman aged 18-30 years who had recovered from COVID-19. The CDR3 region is CASSDRGLNTEAFF. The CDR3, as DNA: TGTGCCAGCAGTGACAGGGGGTTGAACACTGAAGCTTTCTTT.